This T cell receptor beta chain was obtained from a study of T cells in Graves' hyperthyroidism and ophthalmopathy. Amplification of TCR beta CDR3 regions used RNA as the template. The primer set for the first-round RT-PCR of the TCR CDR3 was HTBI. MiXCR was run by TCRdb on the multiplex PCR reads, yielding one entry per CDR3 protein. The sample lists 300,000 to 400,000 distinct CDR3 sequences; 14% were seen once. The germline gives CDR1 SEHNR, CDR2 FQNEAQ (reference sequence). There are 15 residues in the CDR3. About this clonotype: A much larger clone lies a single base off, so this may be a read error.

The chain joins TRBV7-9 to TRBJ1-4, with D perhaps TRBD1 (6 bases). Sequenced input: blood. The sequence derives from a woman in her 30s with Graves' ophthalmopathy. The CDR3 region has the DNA TGTGCCAGCAGCGTACAGGGTGCAACTAATGGAAAACTGTTTTTT. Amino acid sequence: CASSVQGATNGKLFF.